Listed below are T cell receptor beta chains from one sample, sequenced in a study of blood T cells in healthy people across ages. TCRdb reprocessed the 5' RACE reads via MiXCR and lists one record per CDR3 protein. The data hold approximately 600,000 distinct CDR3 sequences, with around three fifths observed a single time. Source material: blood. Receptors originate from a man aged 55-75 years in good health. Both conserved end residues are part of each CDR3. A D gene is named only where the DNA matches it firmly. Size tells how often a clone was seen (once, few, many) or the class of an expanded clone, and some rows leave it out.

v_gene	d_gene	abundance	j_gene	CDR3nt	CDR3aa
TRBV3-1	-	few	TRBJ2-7	TGTGCCAGCAGCCAAGATTTGGGGGGAAGGGTCGAGTACTTC	CASSQDLGGRVEYF
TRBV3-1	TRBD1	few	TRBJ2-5	TGTGCCAGCAGCCAAGATCTCGGACAGGGAAGAGAGACCCAGTACTTC	CASSQDLGQGRETQYF
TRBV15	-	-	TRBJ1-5	TGTGCCACCAGCAGAGAATCGACGTTCAATCAGCCCCAGCATTTT	CATSRESTFNQPQHF
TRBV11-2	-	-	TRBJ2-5	TGTGCCAGCAGCTTAGATAGAGGCCCAGCGGTCCAGTACTTC	CASSLDRGPAVQYF
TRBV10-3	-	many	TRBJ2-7	TGTGCCATCAGTGAGGCAACTAGCCCGCAGTACTTC	CAISEATSPQYF
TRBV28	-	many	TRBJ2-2	TGTGCCAGCAGTTTAACCTTCGGGGAGCTGTTTTTT	CASSLTFGELFF
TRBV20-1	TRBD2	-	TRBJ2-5	TGCAGTGCTCCCAGCGGGGAACTCAAAGAGACCCAGTACTTC	CSAPSGELKETQYF
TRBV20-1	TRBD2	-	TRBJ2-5	TGCAGTGCTCTAACGGGGGGGGGGACCCAGTACTTC	CSALTGGGTQYF
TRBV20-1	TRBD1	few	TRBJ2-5	TGCAGTGCTAGCGGGGGACAGGGGGAGACCCAGTACTTC	CSASGGQGETQYF
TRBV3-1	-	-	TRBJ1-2	TGTGCCAGCAGCCAAGATCTGCCGAATGGGGGCTACACCTTC	CASSQDLPNGGYTF
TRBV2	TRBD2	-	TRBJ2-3	TGTGCCAGCAGTGGGGGACTAGCGGCAGATACGCAGTATTTT	CASSGGLAADTQYF
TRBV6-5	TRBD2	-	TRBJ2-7	TGTGCCAGCAGTTACTCCTGGGACGCCGGGGGGTCCTACGAGCAGTACTTC	CASSYSWDAGGSYEQYF
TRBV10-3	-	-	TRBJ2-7	TGTGCCATCAGTGAGGACGGCACTTCCTACGAGCAGTACTTC	CAISEDGTSYEQYF
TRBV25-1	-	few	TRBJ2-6	TGTGCCAGCATGGTCTCCGGGGCCAACGTCCTGACTTTC	CASMVSGANVLTF
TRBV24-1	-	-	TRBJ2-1	TGTGCCACCAGTGATTTGAAGACGCCAGGGACCTACAATGAGCAGTTCTTC	CATSDLKTPGTYNEQFF
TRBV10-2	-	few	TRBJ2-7	TGCGCCAGCAGTGTAGGGGGGTCCCTCTCCTACGAGCAGTACTTC	CASSVGGSLSYEQYF
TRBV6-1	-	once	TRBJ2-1	TGTGCCAGCAGTGCCCTCGTGACAGGCTACAATGAGCAGTTCTTC	CASSALVTGYNEQFF
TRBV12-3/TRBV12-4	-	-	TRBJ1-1	TGTGCCAGCAACGAGGACACCACGAACACTGAAGCTTTCTTT	CASNEDTTNTEAFF
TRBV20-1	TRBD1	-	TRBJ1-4	TGCAGTGCTAGAAACGACAGGGAACTGTTTTTT	CSARNDRELFF
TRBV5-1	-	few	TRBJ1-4	TGCGCCAGCAGCTCACGGGCCAACCTTAATGAAAAGCTGTTTTTT	CASSSRANLNEKLFF
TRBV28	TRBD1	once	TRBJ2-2	TGTGCCAGGACAGGGGCGTCGTCCGGGGAGCTGTTTTTT	CARTGASSGELFF
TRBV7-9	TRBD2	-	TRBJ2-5	TGTGCCAGCAGCGCGTGGGCTAGCGGGGGCCGAAAGCAAGAGACCCAGTACTTC	CASSAWASGGRKQETQYF
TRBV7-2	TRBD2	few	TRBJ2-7	TGTGCCAGCAGTGCGGGACTAGCGTTCTACGAGCAGTACTTC	CASSAGLAFYEQYF
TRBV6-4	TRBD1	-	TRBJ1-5	TGTGCCAGCAGGGGTCAGGGGGCAGGGAGCAATCAGCCCCAGCATTTT	CASRGQGAGSNQPQHF
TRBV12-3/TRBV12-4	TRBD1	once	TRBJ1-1	TGTGCCAGCACCGGGACAGGGAAGAACACTGAAGCTTTCTTT	CASTGTGKNTEAFF
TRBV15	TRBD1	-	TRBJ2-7	TGTGCCACCAGCAGGGACAGGACGACCTACGAGCAGTACTTC	CATSRDRTTYEQYF
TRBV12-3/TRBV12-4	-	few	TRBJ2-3	TGTGCCAGCAGGGATGGGAACACAGATACGCAGTATTTT	CASRDGNTDTQYF
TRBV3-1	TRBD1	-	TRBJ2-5	TGTGCCAGCAGCCAGACAGGGCCATCGGAGACCCAGTACTTC	CASSQTGPSETQYF
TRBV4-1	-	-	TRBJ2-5	TGCGCCAGCAGCCAAGAAGGTCGGGCAGGGTTCCAAGAGACCCAGTACTTC	CASSQEGRAGFQETQYF
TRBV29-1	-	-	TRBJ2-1	TGCAGCGTTGAAGATCCGCTGGCAGGGGATGAGCAGTTCTTC	CSVEDPLAGDEQFF
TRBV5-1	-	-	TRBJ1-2	TGCGCCAGCAGCTTGGCGGGTAGGGGGTTCGTCGACTATGGCTACACCTTC	CASSLAGRGFVDYGYTF
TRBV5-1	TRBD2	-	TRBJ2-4	TGCGCCAGCAGCCCTAGCGGGGGGGCGGAAAACATTCAGTACTTC	CASSPSGGAENIQYF
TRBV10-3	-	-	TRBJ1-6	TGTGCCATCAGTTTTAGCGGAAATTCACCCCTCCACTTT	CAISFSGNSPLHF
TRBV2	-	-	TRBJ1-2	TGTGCCAGCAGCCGAAGCTGGGGTGGGAGAGACTTGGGGTACTATGGCTACACCTTC	CASSRSWGGRDLGYYGYTF
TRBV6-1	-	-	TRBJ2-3	TGTGCCACGCACCGTCTGGGGGCTACAGATACGCAGTATTTT	CATHRLGATDTQYF
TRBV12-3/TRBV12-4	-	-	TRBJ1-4	TGTGCCAGCTTTCTGGGCCAGCCTAATGAAAAACTGTTTTTT	CASFLGQPNEKLFF
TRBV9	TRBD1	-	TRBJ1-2	TGTGCCAGCAGCCCTTACTCAGGGGGTGATGGCTACACCTTC	CASSPYSGGDGYTF
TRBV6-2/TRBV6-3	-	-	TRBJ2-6	TGTGCCAGCAAATCGACAGACGGGGCCAACGTCCTGACTTTC	CASKSTDGANVLTF
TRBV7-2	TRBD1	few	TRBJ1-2	TGTGCCAGCACCAGGGGGCCTAACTATGGCTACACCTTC	CASTRGPNYGYTF
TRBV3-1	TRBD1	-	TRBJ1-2	TGTGCCAGCAGCCATCGCATGGGGGACAGGGGGCCCCTTCTCACCTTC	CASSHRMGDRGPLLTF
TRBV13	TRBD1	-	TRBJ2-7	TGTGCCAGCAGCCGAAGGGACAGTTATTCCTACGAGCAGTACTTC	CASSRRDSYSYEQYF
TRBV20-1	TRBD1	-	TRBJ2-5	TGCAGTGCTAGAGCCCGAGGGACAGGGCAGTACCAAGAGACCCAGTACTTC	CSARARGTGQYQETQYF
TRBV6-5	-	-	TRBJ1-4	TGTGCCAGCAGGGGAGGCCTGCGTGAAAAACTGTTTTTT	CASRGGLREKLFF
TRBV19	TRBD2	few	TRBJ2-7	TGTGCCAGTAGTTTGGGACTAGCGGACTCCTACGAGCAGTACTTC	CASSLGLADSYEQYF
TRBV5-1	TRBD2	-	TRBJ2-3	TGCGCCAGCAGCTCCCTAGCGGGGGGGAACACAGATACGCAGTATTTT	CASSSLAGGNTDTQYF